The TCR beta chain under discussion was sequenced for a study of blood T cell repertoires in COVID-19. The CDR3 has 14 residues. V was trimmed by 2 bases and J by 10 bases, leaving 12 bases between them. CDR1 and CDR2 from the germline V gene are SGHTA and FQGNSA. Using immunoSEQ multiplex PCR, the repertoire was profiled, and TCRdb retains in-frame clones only, with some absent. The table records under 400,000 clones, 89% of them present only once. The source material was peripheral blood. The V gene is TRBV7-2, the J gene TRBJ1-6; D possibly corresponds to TRBD1 (5 bases). This receptor was identified in a woman aged 55 to 70 with COVID-19, enrolled during active disease. CDR3 in amino acids: CASSLQGTQSPLHF. The CDR3 nucleotides read TGTGCCAGCAGCTTACAGGGAACTCAATCACCCCTCCACTTT.